This TCR beta chain was recorded in a study of shared clonotypes between healthy human individuals. General study points: Generation probabilities were higher for clonotypes shared across all four sorted-subset donors than for unshared ones.

This clone has a single count. Antigen: not known. The authors ran the assay at deep level. How the authors handled the data: Filtering differed because ImmunoSEQ produced junction-only sequences that carried no quality scores. The repertoire was sequenced with immunoSEQ multiplex PCR; TCRdb's copy has only in-frame clones and lacks some. The DNA gave D and trimming, while V, J and clone size come from that table. Of a few million clones listed, 80% to 95% were seen once; the top ten hold 0.39%. V lost 2 bases and J 2 bases, leaving 15 bases between the germline ends. From germline, CDR1 is MNHEY and CDR2 SMNVEV (reference sequence). The CDR3 has 16 amino acids.

The sequence derives from a man aged 18 to 35 in good health. Some clones in this sample may be carry-over from other donors' samples. Sequenced: naive CD4+ T cells from PBMCs. Subset denoted: CD45RA+ positively selected. The rearrangement joins TRBV27 to TRBJ1-1; D might be TRBD1 (5 bases). CDR3 region: CASSLRSRQINTEAFF. DNA for the CDR3: TGTGCCAGCAGTTTACGGTCCCGACAGATCAACACTGAAGCTTTCTTT.